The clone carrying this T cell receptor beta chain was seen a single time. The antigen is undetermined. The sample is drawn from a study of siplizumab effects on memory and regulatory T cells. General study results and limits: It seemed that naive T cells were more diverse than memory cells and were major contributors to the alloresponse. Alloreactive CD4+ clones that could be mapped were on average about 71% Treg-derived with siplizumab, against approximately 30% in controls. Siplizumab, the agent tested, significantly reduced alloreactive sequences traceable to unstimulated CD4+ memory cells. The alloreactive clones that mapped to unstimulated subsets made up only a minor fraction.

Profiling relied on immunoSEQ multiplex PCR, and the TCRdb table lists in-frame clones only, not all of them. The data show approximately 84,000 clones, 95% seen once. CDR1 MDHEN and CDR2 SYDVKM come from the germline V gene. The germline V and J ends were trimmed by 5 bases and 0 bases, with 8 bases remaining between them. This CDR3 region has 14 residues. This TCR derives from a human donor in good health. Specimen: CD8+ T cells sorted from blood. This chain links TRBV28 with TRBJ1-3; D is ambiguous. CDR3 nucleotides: TGTGCCAGCAGTCGCATTCGCTCTGGAAACACCATATATTTT. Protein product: CASSRIRSGNTIYF.